This T cell receptor (beta chain) was sequenced for a study of T cell repertoires in cytomegalovirus infection. As for the study in general: Public TCR beta signatures provided an indication of both CMV infection and a matching HLA type.

Each CDR3 protein is one row after TCRdb ran MiXCR on the reads. In the table there are 80,000 or so distinct CDR3 sequences, under 30% of which are singletons. V was clipped by 6 bases and J by 0 bases; unmatched bases: 5. Germline V gives CDR1 DFQATT, CDR2 SNEGSKA (reference sequence). This CDR3 region has 15 residues. About this clonotype: What it binds is unknown.

The source was CD8+ T cells from cultured PBMCs, collected from culture after CMV antigen stimulation. The chain employs TRBV20-1 and TRBJ1-6; 7 nucleotides line up with TRBD1. This receptor was taken from a human donor in good health (CMV status not recorded). Some clones in this sample may be carry-over from other donors' samples. The CDR3 nucleotides are TGCAGTGCCGCGACAGGGCTCTCCTATAATTCACCCCTCCACTTT. Amino acids: CSAATGLSYNSPLHF.